This record covers a single T cell receptor (beta chain). Its antigen is not identified. From germline, CDR1 is SGHAT and CDR2 FQNNGV. The CDR3 length is 13 residues. V was shortened by 8 bases and J by 0 bases, with 8 bases between the two germline ends. This sample is part of a study of T cell responses to AZD1222 COVID-19 vaccine. Study results and limitations: Sampling that yielded the repertoires occurred only after the peak T cell response. With two AZD1222 doses given, Spike-specific TCR breadth and depth both rose. Regions 160-218 and 743-854 dominated among vaccine-associated CD4 TCRs spanning spike. It was only a handful of AZD1222 recipients who were seropositive at baseline.

TCRdb's copy holds only in-frame clones and misses some; the assay was immunoSEQ multiplex PCR. The sample yields 95,000 to 150,000 clones, around 88% seen once. The chain links TRBV11-2 to TRBJ1-3; D remains ambiguous. Sequenced here: peripheral blood, sampled on day 0 of AZD1222 vaccination. The source of this sequence is an adult in good health. The CDR3 coding sequence is TGTGCCAGCTTTAGCCTCTCTGGAAACACCATATATTTT. This translates into CASFSLSGNTIYF.